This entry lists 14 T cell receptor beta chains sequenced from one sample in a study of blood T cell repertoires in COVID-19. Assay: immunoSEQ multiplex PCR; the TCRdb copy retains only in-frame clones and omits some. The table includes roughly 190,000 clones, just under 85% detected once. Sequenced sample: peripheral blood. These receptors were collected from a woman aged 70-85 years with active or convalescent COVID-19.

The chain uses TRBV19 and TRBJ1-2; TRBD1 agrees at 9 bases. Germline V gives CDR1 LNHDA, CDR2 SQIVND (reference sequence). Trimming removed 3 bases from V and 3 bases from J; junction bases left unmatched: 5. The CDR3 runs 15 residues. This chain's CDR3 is CASSIGTGNDYGYTF. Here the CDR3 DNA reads TGTGCCAGTAGTATCGGGACAGGGAACGACTATGGCTACACCTTC.

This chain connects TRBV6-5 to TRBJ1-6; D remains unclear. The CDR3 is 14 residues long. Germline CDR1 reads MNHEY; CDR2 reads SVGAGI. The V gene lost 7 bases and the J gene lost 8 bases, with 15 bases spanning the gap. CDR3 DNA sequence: TGTGCCAGCAACTCCGCGGGGAGGGATTCACCCCTCCACTTT. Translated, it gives CASNSAGRDSPLHF.

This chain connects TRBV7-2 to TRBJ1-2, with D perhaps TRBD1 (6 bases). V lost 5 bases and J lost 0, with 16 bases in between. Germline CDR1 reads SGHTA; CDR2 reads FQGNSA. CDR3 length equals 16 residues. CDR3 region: CASSLRQAVANYGYTF. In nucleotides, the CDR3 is TGTGCCAGCAGCCTAAGACAGGCCGTAGCTAACTATGGCTACACCTTC. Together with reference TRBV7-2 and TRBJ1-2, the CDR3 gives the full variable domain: GAGVSQSPSNKVTEKGKDVELRCDPISGHTALYWYRQSLGQGLEFLIYFQGNSAPDKSGLPSDRFSAERTGGSVSTLTIQRTQQEDSAVYLCASSLRQAVANYGYTFGSGTRLTVV.

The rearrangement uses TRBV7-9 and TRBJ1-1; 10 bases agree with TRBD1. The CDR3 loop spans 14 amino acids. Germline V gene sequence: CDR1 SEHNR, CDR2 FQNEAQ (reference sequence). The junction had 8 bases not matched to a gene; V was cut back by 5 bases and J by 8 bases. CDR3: CASSQGQGVTEAFF. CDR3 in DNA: TGTGCCAGCAGCCAAGGACAGGGGGTAACGGAAGCTTTCTTT.

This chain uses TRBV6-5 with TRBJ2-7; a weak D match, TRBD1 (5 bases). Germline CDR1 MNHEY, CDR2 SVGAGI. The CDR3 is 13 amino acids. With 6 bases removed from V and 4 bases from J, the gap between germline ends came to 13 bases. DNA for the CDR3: TGTGCCAGCAGGACAGAATTACAATACGAGCAGTACTTC. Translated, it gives CASRTELQYEQYF.

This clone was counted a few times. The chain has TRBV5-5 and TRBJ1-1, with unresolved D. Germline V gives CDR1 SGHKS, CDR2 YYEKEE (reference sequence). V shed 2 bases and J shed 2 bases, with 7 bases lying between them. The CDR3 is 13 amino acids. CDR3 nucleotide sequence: TGTGCCAGCAGCTTCCAGGCCAACACTGAAGCTTTCTTT. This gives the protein CASSFQANTEAFF.

CDR3: CASSFDITYEQYF. The CDR3 nucleotides read TGTGCCAGCAGTTTCGACATAACTTACGAGCAGTACTTC. This chain joins TRBV27 and TRBJ2-7; D is unresolved. V gave up 3 bases and J gave up 4 bases, with 10 bases separating them. The CDR3 is 13 amino acids. Germline CDR1 reads MNHEY; CDR2 reads SMNVEV (reference sequence).

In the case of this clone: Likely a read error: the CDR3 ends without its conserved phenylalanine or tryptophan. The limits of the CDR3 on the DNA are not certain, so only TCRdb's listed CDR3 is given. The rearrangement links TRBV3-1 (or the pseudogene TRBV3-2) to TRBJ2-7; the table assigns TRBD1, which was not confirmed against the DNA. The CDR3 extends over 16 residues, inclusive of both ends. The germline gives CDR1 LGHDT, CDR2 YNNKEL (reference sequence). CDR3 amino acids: CASSHPKVGPTGDHPL.

This CDR3 is CASSQDLGRGTDTQYF. CDR3 in DNA: TGTGCCAGCAGCCAAGATCTGGGGCGCGGCACAGATACGCAGTATTTT. The chain employs TRBV4-2 and TRBJ2-3; D might be TRBD1 (5 bases). This CDR3 comprises 16 residues. Between the trimmed V and J ends, which lost 0 bases and 1 base, there was a span of 11 bases. Germline CDR1 is LGHNA and CDR2 is YNFKEQ.

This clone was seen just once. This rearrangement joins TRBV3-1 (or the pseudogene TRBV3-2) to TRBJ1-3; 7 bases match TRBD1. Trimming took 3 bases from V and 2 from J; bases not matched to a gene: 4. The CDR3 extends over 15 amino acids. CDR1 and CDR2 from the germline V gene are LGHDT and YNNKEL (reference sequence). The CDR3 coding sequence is TGTGCCAGCAGCCATGAGACAGGGCCTGGAAACACCATATATTTT. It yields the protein CASSHETGPGNTIYF.

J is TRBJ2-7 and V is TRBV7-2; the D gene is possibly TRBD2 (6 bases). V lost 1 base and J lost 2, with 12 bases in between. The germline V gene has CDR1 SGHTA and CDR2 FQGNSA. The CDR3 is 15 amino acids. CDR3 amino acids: CASSLDATSPYEQYF. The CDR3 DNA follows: TGTGCCAGCAGCTTAGACGCGACTAGTCCCTACGAGCAGTACTTC.

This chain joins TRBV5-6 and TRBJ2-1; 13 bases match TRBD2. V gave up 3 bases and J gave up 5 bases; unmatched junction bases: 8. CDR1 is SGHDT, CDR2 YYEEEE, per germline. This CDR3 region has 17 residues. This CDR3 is CASSYTRLAGGHNEQFF. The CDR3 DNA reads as TGTGCCAGCAGCTACACGCGACTAGCGGGGGGCCACAATGAGCAGTTCTTC.

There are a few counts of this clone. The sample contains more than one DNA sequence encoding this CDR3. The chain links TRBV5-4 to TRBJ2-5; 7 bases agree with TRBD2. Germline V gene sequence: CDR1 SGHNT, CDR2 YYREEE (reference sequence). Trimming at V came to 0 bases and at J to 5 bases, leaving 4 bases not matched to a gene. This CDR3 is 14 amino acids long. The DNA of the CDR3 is TGTGCCAGCAGCTTGGCGGGAGGTCAGGAGACCCAGTACTTC. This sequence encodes CASSLAGGQETQYF. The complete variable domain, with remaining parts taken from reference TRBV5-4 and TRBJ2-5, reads ETGVTQSPTHLIKTRGQQVTLRCSSQSGHNTVSWYQQALGQGPQFIFQYYREEENGRGNFPPRFSGLQFPNYSSELNVNALELDDSALYLCASSLAGGQETQYFGPGTRLLVL.

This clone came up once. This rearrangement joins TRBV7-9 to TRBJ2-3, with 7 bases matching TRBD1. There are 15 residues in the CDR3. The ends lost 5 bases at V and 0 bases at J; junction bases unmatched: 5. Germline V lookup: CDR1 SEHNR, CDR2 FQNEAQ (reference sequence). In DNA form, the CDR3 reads TGTGCCAGCAGCGAAGGGACAGTGAGCACAGATACGCAGTATTTT. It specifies CASSEGTVSTDTQYF.